These 19 T cell receptor beta chains were all obtained from the same sample, sequenced in a study of patients and donors after allogeneic stem cell transplantation. TCRdb ran MiXCR on the RT-PCR reads and lists one entry per CDR3 protein. Counted here are around 240,000 distinct CDR3 sequences, 11% to 15% occurring once; the ten biggest clones make up 9.5% to 13%. Material: blood, either unsorted or a sorted T cell fraction (not recorded which). The receptors stem from a human donor who was either an allogeneic HSCT recipient or a stem cell or donor lymphocyte infusion donor (not recorded which). It is not recorded whose cells these are; they may come from a transplant donor.

This clonotype has ten or more counts. The chain uses TRBV3-1 and TRBJ1-4, with unresolved D. The CDR3 sequence is 12 residues long. In germline, CDR1 is LGHDT, CDR2 YNNKEL (reference sequence). Trimming removed 4 bases at V and 4 bases at J, with 4 bases between. The CDR3 loop reads CASSPLNEKLFF. The CDR3 nucleotides are TGTGCCAGCAGCCCCCTTAATGAAAAACTGTTTTTT.

The rearrangement uses TRBV20-1 and TRBJ2-2; 7 bases map to TRBD1. CDR1 and CDR2 from the germline V gene are DFQATT and SNEGSKA (reference sequence). J was trimmed by 12 bases and V by 6 bases; bases with no gene match: 7. The length of the CDR3 is 11 residues. CDR3 in amino acids: CSASQGQKLFF. In DNA form, the CDR3 reads TGCAGTGCGTCCCAGGGACAGAAGCTGTTTTTT.

Ten or more counts support this clonotype. V usage is TRBV12-3 or TRBV12-4 and J usage is TRBJ1-3, with D unclear. V was pared by 8 bases and J by 0 bases, with 11 bases between. The CDR3 extends over 14 amino acids. The DNA for the CDR3 is TGTGCCAGCGTCCGAAGGAGCTCTGGAAACACCATATATTTT. Translation: CASVRRSSGNTIYF.

CDR3 nucleotides: TGTGCCAGCAGCCCGTCGGGGGGGCCGAAAGAGACCCAGTACTTC. This translates into CASSPSGGPKETQYF. The chain employs TRBV5-4 and TRBJ2-5, with 8 bases that match TRBD2. Germline V gene sequence: CDR1 SGHNT, CDR2 YYREEE (reference sequence). The CDR3 has 15 amino acids. The V segment lost 4 bases and the J segment 3 bases; nucleotides outside the gene matches: 8.

There are a few counts of this clonotype. V is TRBV10-3 and J is TRBJ1-1, with D possibly matching TRBD1 (5 bases). The V gene's germline CDR1 is ENHRY and CDR2 SYGVKD. V lost 6 bases, J lost 2 bases, and 10 bases lay in between. This CDR3 has 13 residues. CDR3 nucleotides: TGTGCCATCAGCACTGGGGGAAACACTGAAGCTTTCTTT. Translating gives CAISTGGNTEAFF.

This clonotype was seen ten or more times. The chain links TRBV11-2 to TRBJ2-1; the match to TRBD2 covers 8 bases. J lost 4 bases, V lost 7 bases, and 6 bases had no gene match. Germline V gene data show CDR1 as SGHAT and CDR2 as FQNNGV. There are 14 residues in the CDR3. The CDR3 is CASTLSGEYNEQFF. DNA for the CDR3: TGTGCCAGCACCCTTAGCGGGGAGTACAATGAGCAGTTCTTC.

This clonotype turned up a few times. V gene TRBV12-3 or TRBV12-4 combines with J gene TRBJ1-5; 10 nucleotides agree with TRBD1. This CDR3 has 15 amino acids. Losses at the gene ends were 5 bases for V and 6 bases for J; bases not matched to a gene: 7. CDR3 DNA: TGTGCCAGCAGTGCCGGGACAGGGGATACTCAGCCCCAGCATTTT. Translated, it gives CASSAGTGDTQPQHF.

The gene calls are TRBV6-2 or TRBV6-3 and TRBJ2-1; perhaps TRBD1 as D (6 bases). The CDR3 is 14 amino acids. Germline V gene sequence: CDR1 MNHEY, CDR2 SVGEGT. V lost 2 bases and J 6 bases, leaving 11 bases between the germline ends. In DNA, the CDR3 is TGTGCCAGCAGTTACAGCCAGGGGAGCAATGAGCAGTTCTTC. Translated: CASSYSQGSNEQFF.

This chain uses TRBV15 with TRBJ2-3; D not resolved. Germline values: CDR1 LNHNV, CDR2 YYDKDF (reference sequence). The CDR3 has 15 amino acids. Trimming took off 4 bases at V and 5 bases at J, with 16 bases between the two ends. The CDR3 nucleotides are TGTGCCACCAGCACCTCCGGGCCCCAAGGAGATACGCAGTATTTT. Protein: CATSTSGPQGDTQYF.

The table lists this clonotype with many counts. The V call is TRBV20-1, the J call TRBJ1-2, with D possibly matching TRBD1 (5 bases). The CDR3 length is 14 residues. V shed 0 bases and J shed 6 bases, with 14 bases lying between them. Germline CDR1 is DFQATT and CDR2 is SNEGSKA (reference sequence). CDR3: CSARDTGRLDGYTF. The CDR3 region has the DNA TGCAGTGCTAGAGACACAGGCCGGTTAGATGGCTACACCTTC.

This clonotype was counted at least ten times. The chain is built from TRBV19 and TRBJ2-2; 7 nucleotides align to TRBD1. This CDR3 has 14 residues. V gave up 9 bases and J gave up 0 bases; unmatched junction bases: 4. The germline CDR1 and CDR2 sequences are LNHDA and SQIVND (reference sequence). CDR3 DNA sequence: TGTGCCAGCTCCGGGACAGCGAACACCGGGGAGCTGTTTTTT. Its protein is CASSGTANTGELFF.

This rearrangement joins TRBV25-1 to TRBJ2-7, with D maybe TRBD1 (6 bases). The germline gives CDR1 MGHDK, CDR2 SYGVNS. V lost 3 bases to trimming and J lost 0 bases, with 9 bases between them. The CDR3 spans 14 residues. The CDR3 DNA reads TGTGCCAGCAGTGAGACAGGTGTCTCCTACGAGCAGTACTTC. Its protein product is CASSETGVSYEQYF.

This clonotype appeared once. The rearrangement joins TRBV20-1 to TRBJ1-6; 9 bases are shared with TRBD1. The CDR3 covers 14 residues. Germline CDR1 and CDR2: DFQATT and SNEGSKA (reference sequence). J lost 7 bases, V lost 1 base, and 2 bases had no gene match. CDR3 in DNA: TGCAGTGCTAGAGGGACAGGGGTAAATTCACCCCTCCACTTT. This sequence encodes CSARGTGVNSPLHF.

The table lists this clonotype with many counts. The rearrangement joins TRBV6-5 to TRBJ1-1, with TRBD1 as a possible D gene (6 bases). Trimming stripped 0 bases from V and 4 bases from J, with 15 bases between. This CDR3 region has 16 residues. Germline CDR1 and CDR2: MNHEY and SVGAGI. Written as DNA, the CDR3 is TGTGCCAGCAGTTACTCCCGGAGAGGCAGGGGCACTGAAGCTTTCTTT. Translated: CASSYSRRGRGTEAFF.

J is TRBJ2-1 and V is TRBV18; 10 bases map to TRBD2. CDR1 is KGHSH and CDR2 is LQKENI in the germline V gene. The CDR3 contains 16 residues. The J segment lost 2 bases and the V segment lost 3 bases, leaving 4 bases of the junction unmatched. CDR3 nucleotides: TGTGCCAGCTCACCGCCGGGACTAGCGACCTACAATGAGCAGTTCTTC. It specifies CASSPPGLATYNEQFF.

The table lists this clonotype with many counts. The V gene is TRBV29-1, the J gene TRBJ2-3; 11 bases are shared with TRBD2. CDR3 length equals 16 residues. Germline CDR1 and CDR2: SQVTM and ANQGSEA. The ends lost 4 bases at V and 0 bases at J; junction bases unmatched: 6. The CDR3 bases are TGCAGCGTTGCGGGGGCTAGCGGGGGGAGCACAGATACGCAGTATTTT. As protein: CSVAGASGGSTDTQYF.

The V call is TRBV9, the J call TRBJ2-5; D is possibly TRBD1 (5 bases). V lost 6 bases and J lost 1, with 13 bases in between. The CDR3 loop spans 14 amino acids. Looked up from germline, CDR1 is SGDLS and CDR2 is YYNGEE. CDR3 DNA sequence: TGTGCCAGCAATAAAGACAGCTTCCAAGAGACCCAGTACTTC. Translated: CASNKDSFQETQYF.

This clonotype appeared many times. This rearrangement joins TRBV12-3 or TRBV12-4 to TRBJ1-1; D may be TRBD1 (6 bases). This CDR3 spans 14 amino acids. V lost 3 bases and J lost 7, with 15 bases in between. The CDR3 reads CASSFGLRGNEAFF. The CDR3 coding sequence is TGTGCCAGCAGTTTTGGCTTAAGGGGGAATGAAGCTTTCTTT.

This clonotype was counted only a few times. V and J are TRBV12-3 or TRBV12-4 and TRBJ1-1; 7 nucleotides line up with TRBD1. There are 13 residues in the CDR3. J gave up 7 bases and V 5 bases, and 7 bases lay outside the gene matches. This chain's CDR3 is CASSQTRDSEAFF. CDR3 DNA: TGTGCCAGCAGTCAAACGCGGGACAGTGAAGCTTTCTTT.